This is a list of T cell receptor beta chains from one sample in a study of blood T cell repertoires in COVID-19. Assay: immunoSEQ multiplex PCR; the TCRdb copy retains only in-frame clones and omits some. Of about 16,000 clones listed, 85% to 90% are singletons. Input material: peripheral blood. The source is a woman aged 80 or over with COVID-19, enrolled during active disease. Both conserved end residues are part of each CDR3. The order of the fields is V gene, D gene, clone size, CDR3 protein. The D gene is left open where the match is weak. Clone size, where shown, is once, few, many, or a class for clones that have expanded.

>TRBV18|TRBD2|-
CASSPPNLLAMHEQYF
>TRBV6-1|TRBD1|-
CASSDNRGRQPQHF
>TRBV18|TRBD1|-
CASSPGRGSLNEKLFF
>TRBV29-1|-|-
CSVGSPIPYNEQFF
>TRBV28|-|-
CASSSGGWLVGEQYF
>TRBV5-5|-|-
CASSLVAGIDEQYF
>TRBV10-3|-|-
CAISARDDTEAFF
>TRBV30|-|-
CAWIVWGRRQHNEQFF
>TRBV27|-|-
CASRGRQNTGELFF
>TRBV5-6|TRBD1|-
CASSFRGQRYREQYF
>TRBV12-3/TRBV12-4|-|few
CASSRGLEQYF
>TRBV2|-|-
CASHAGANTEAFF
>TRBV24-1|-|-
CATSDSRTGSPLHF
>TRBV19|TRBD1|-
CASNNRGRDYGYTF
>TRBV27|TRBD2|-
CASSLLAVGTGELFF
>TRBV6-2/TRBV6-3|-|-
CASSPRGGPLYGYTF
>TRBV11-2|TRBD2|-
CASSLSGRRVDTQYF
>TRBV4-1|TRBD1|-
CASSQHRGTETQYF
>TRBV4-3|-|-
CASSQDLGGRAGELFF
>TRBV19|-|-
CASSMRDRYSSSASGNTIYF
>TRBV7-9|-|-
CASSKGSLGDNEQFF
>TRBV7-6|TRBD1|-
CASSLRGGTGDYEQYF
>TRBV6-6|-|-
CASREGYMNTEAFF
>TRBV4-3|TRBD1|-
CASSQDIQGAFYGYTF
>TRBV27|-|-
CASSLRTTTDTQYF
>TRBV6-5|TRBD1|-
CASSRDRGDEQFF
>TRBV29-1|-|-
CSVDEGDYGYTF
>TRBV7-2|-|-
CASSLARANEKLFF